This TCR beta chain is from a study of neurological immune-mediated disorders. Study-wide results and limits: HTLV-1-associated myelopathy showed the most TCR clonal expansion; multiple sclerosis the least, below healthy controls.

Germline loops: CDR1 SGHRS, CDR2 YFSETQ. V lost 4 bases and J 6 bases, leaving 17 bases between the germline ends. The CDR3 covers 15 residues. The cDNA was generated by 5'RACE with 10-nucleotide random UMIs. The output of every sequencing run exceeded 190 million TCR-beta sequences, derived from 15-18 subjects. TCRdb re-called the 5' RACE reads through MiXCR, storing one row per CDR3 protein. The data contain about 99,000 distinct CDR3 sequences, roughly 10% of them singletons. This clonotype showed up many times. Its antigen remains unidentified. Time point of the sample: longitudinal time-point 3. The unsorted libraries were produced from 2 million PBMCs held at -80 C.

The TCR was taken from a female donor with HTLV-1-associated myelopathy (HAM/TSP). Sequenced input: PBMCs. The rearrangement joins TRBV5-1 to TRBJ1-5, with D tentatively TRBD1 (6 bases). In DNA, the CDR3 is TGCGCCAGCAGCCTAGAAACAGGGAAGGGTCAGCCCCAGCATTTT. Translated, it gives CASSLETGKGQPQHF.